This TCR beta chain was sequenced during a study of T cells after yellow fever vaccination. Study findings and constraints: Subsequent to the booster, the majority of primary-vaccination clones reappeared (roughly 96% CD4, 88% CD8). The presence of abundant clonotypes contaminating from the bulk population was possible in FACS-sorted repertoires.

The CDR3 is 16 residues long. From germline, CDR1 is SGHDN and CDR2 FVKESK. Ten or more counts support this clonotype. What it recognizes is unknown. An end of the junction does not agree with germline; a read error may underlie this. Conversion of TCR transcripts into cDNA relied on 5'RACE template switching, which added a universal primer site and UMIs. From the 5' RACE reads, TCRdb called clonotypes with MiXCR, one entry per CDR3 protein. The top ten clones hold around 2.7% of a sample with 100,000 to 150,000 distinct CDR3 sequences, more than 6% of them seen once. The sequence came from a man between 18 and 29 years old who received the YFV17D yellow fever vaccine. V usage is TRBV14 and J usage is TRBJ2-5; tentative D call: TRBD1 (6 bases). The input for sequencing was CD4+ T cells sorted from PBMCs, taken approximately 11 days after the first yellow fever vaccination. The CDR3 nucleotides are TGTGCCAGCAGCCAAGCGAGAGGACAGATCCAAGGGACCCAGTACTTC. This codes for CASSQARGQIQGTQYF.